One sample yielded the 23 T cell receptor beta chains listed below, sequenced in a study of blood T cells in healthy people across ages. Sample-barcoded 5' priming and a J-beta primer mix drove a second PCR of about 6 to 12 cycles. TCRdb re-analysed the 5' RACE reads in MiXCR, keeping a single row per CDR3 protein. Counted here are some 900,000 distinct CDR3 sequences, under 50% occurring once; the ten biggest clones make up under 15%. Sequenced sample: blood. These receptor sequences come from a man aged 25 to 40 in good health.

This rearrangement joins TRBV10-3 to TRBJ1-6; 8 bases align to TRBD1. Germline V gene lookup returns CDR1 ENHRY and CDR2 SYGVKD. V was pared by 1 base and J by 10 bases, with 6 bases of the junction left unmatched. The CDR3 covers 15 residues. CDR3 sequence reads: CAISELTGDISPLHF. The CDR3 DNA reads TGTGCCATCAGTGAGTTGACAGGGGACATCTCACCCCTCCACTTT.

This clonotype was recorded a few times. The rearrangement joins TRBV7-2 to TRBJ2-1; 7 bases are shared with TRBD2. Unmatched junction bases numbered 9, after V lost 5 bases and J lost 8 bases. Per the germline V gene, CDR1 is SGHTA and CDR2 is FQGNSA. The CDR3 has 14 amino acids. CDR3 nucleotide sequence: TGTGCCAGCAGCCCAGGACTAGGGGCGGATGAGCAGTTCTTC. Its protein is CASSPGLGADEQFF.

This clonotype was detected only a few times. This chain uses TRBV27 with TRBJ2-1; 9 bases align to TRBD2. The germline gives CDR1 MNHEY, CDR2 SMNVEV (reference sequence). Losses at the gene ends were 5 bases for V and 5 bases for J; bases not matched to a gene: 10. The CDR3 sequence is 16 residues long. Written as DNA, the CDR3 is TGTGCCAGCAGTCCCGAGCTGGCGGGGGGGCACAATGAGCAGTTCTTC. Translating gives CASSPELAGGHNEQFF.

This clonotype appeared a single time. The J gene is TRBJ1-4, the V gene TRBV27; a possible D gene is TRBD1 (5 bases). CDR1 is MNHEY, CDR2 SMNVEV, per germline (reference sequence). This CDR3 comprises 14 residues. V lost 3 bases, J lost 11 bases, and 16 bases lay in between. CDR3 sequence (DNA): TGTGCCAGCAGTTTTTACCCTCAGGGAAGTAAACTGTTTTTT. It codes for CASSFYPQGSKLFF.

This clonotype was observed a few times. The V and J genes are TRBV24-1 and TRBJ2-1; D is possibly TRBD1 or TRBD2 (5 bases each). Germline CDR1 and CDR2: KGHDR and SFDVKD. The CDR3 is 12 amino acids. Trimming pared 1 base from V and 15 bases from J, leaving 12 bases between. The CDR3 sequence is CATSDLLGEWFF. CDR3 nucleotide sequence: TGTGCCACCAGTGATTTACTAGGGGAGTGGTTCTTC.

This clonotype was detected only a few times. The rearrangement joins TRBV6-5 to TRBJ1-2, with 7 bases fitting TRBD1. The V segment lost 0 bases and the J segment 4 bases; nucleotides outside the gene matches: 5. Germline V gene lookup returns CDR1 MNHEY and CDR2 SVGAGI. The CDR3 runs 15 residues. CDR3 in DNA: TGTGCCAGCAGTTACTCGAACAGGGGAGGCTATGGCTACACCTTC. Residues: CASSYSNRGGYGYTF.

This clonotype appeared many times. The chain couples TRBV4-2 to TRBJ2-3, with 13 bases identical to TRBD2. Germline lookup yields CDR1 LGHNA and CDR2 YNFKEQ. This CDR3 region has 16 residues. V was pared by 6 bases and J by 0 bases, with 3 bases of the junction left unmatched. For the CDR3, the DNA is TGTGCCAGCAGTCAGACTAGCGGGGGGAGCACAGATACGCAGTATTTT. This codes for CASSQTSGGSTDTQYF.

This clonotype was seen once. The rearrangement uses TRBV12-3 or TRBV12-4 and TRBJ1-6, with a possible D match to TRBD1 (5 bases). The CDR3 loop spans 15 amino acids. V lost 6 bases, J lost 6 bases, and 15 bases lay in between. CDR3 loop: CASRGEGTANSPLHF. The CDR3, as DNA: TGTGCCAGCAGGGGGGAGGGAACTGCTAATTCACCCCTCCACTTT.

The gene calls are TRBV20-1 and TRBJ1-6, with 7 nucleotides matching TRBD1. CDR3 size: 15 residues. Germline V gives CDR1 DFQATT, CDR2 SNEGSKA (reference sequence). Unmatched junction bases numbered 5, after V lost 1 base and J lost 5 bases. CDR3 DNA sequence: TGCAGTGCTAGAGGTGAGGGACAGAATAATTCACCCCTCCACTTT. This translates into CSARGEGQNNSPLHF.

The rearrangement joins TRBV5-1 to TRBJ1-6; 8 nucleotides align to TRBD1. The CDR3 is made up of 17 amino acids. Losses at the gene ends were 4 bases for V and 0 bases for J; bases not matched to a gene: 6. Germline V CDR1 and CDR2: SGHRS, YFSETQ. In DNA, the CDR3 is TGCGCCAGCAGCCCCAGGGGGCCGAGCTCCTATAATTCACCCCTCCACTTT. Translation: CASSPRGPSSYNSPLHF.

In its sample, this clonotype was seen a few times. The chain links TRBV4-1 to TRBJ2-3; 10 nucleotides align to TRBD2. Germline-derived CDR1 and CDR2 are MGHRA and YSYEKL. The CDR3 sequence is 16 residues long. V shed 5 bases, J shed 8 bases, and the junction held 13 bases outside the gene matches. DNA for the CDR3: TGCGCCAGCAGCTCTCCCTTAGCGGGGGGCCCGGGTACGCAGTATTTT. It specifies CASSSPLAGGPGTQYF.

V is TRBV6-5 and J is TRBJ1-2; the D is unclear. This CDR3 region has 13 residues. Germline CDR1 reads MNHEY; CDR2 reads SVGAGI. Trimming pared 7 bases from V and 4 bases from J, leaving 13 bases between. CDR3 amino acids: CASTTEGGYGYTF. The CDR3 region has the DNA TGTGCCAGCACAACAGAGGGCGGCTATGGCTACACCTTC.

V is TRBV4-2 and J is TRBJ2-1; 7 bases match TRBD1. Germline V CDR1 and CDR2: LGHNA, YNFKEQ. V gave up 0 bases and J gave up 6 bases; unmatched junction bases: 5. This CDR3 spans 15 amino acids. This chain's CDR3 is CASSQDHPGGNEQFF. CDR3 sequence (DNA): TGTGCCAGCAGCCAAGATCACCCAGGGGGCAATGAGCAGTTCTTC.

The chain couples TRBV10-3 to TRBJ2-5; 13 bases match TRBD2. There are 17 residues in the CDR3. Looked up from germline, CDR1 is ENHRY and CDR2 is SYGVKD. Trimming at V came to 7 bases and at J to 3 bases, leaving 11 bases not matched to a gene. CDR3 coding DNA: TGTGCCATCATGACTAGCGGGGGGCCCCAGACAAAAGAGACCCAGTACTTC. Translating it yields CAIMTSGGPQTKETQYF.

CDR3 sequence: CSARARGDEQFF. In nucleotides, the CDR3 is TGCAGTGCTAGGGCCAGGGGTGATGAGCAGTTCTTC. V is TRBV20-1 and J is TRBJ2-1; D perhaps matches TRBD1 (6 bases). The germline gives CDR1 DFQATT, CDR2 SNEGSKA (reference sequence). CDR3 size: 12 residues. The germline V and J ends were trimmed by 3 bases and 8 bases, with 11 bases remaining between them.

This clonotype was seen more than once but under ten times. Given a much more abundant clone one base away, this may be a read error. The V gene is TRBV5-6, the J gene TRBJ2-7; D call uncertain. Trimming shortened V by 4 bases and J by 3 bases, and 5 bases separated the two germline ends. The germline V gene encodes CDR1 SGHDT and CDR2 YYEEEE. The CDR3 is made up of 11 amino acids. The chain's CDR3 is CASSQYYEQYF. CDR3 nucleotide sequence: TGTGCCAGCAGCCAATACTACGAGCAGTACTTC.

The chain employs TRBV20-1 and TRBJ2-1; D not certain. From germline, CDR1 is DFQATT and CDR2 SNEGSKA (reference sequence). The CDR3 is 16 residues long. Trimming removed 3 bases at V and 3 bases at J, with 18 bases between. The CDR3: CSARAPSRTIYNEQFF. Here the CDR3 DNA reads TGCAGTGCTAGGGCCCCCTCTAGAACCATCTACAATGAGCAGTTCTTC.

The chain combines TRBV4-2 with TRBJ2-5; 12 nucleotides align to TRBD1. This CDR3 spans 16 amino acids. J gave up 4 bases and V 1 base, and 4 bases lay outside the gene matches. CDR1 is LGHNA, CDR2 YNFKEQ, per germline. CDR3 protein: CASSQVKGQGAETQYF. CDR3 nucleotides: TGTGCCAGCAGCCAAGTTAAGGGACAGGGGGCAGAGACCCAGTACTTC.

V is TRBV30 and J is TRBJ2-7; TRBD1 agrees at 7 bases. Germline CDR1 and CDR2: GTSNPN and SVGIG (reference sequence). Trimming took 4 bases from V and 2 from J; bases not matched to a gene: 8. CDR3 size: 14 residues. DNA of the CDR3: TGTGCCTGGACTCTAGGGACAGCTACCTACGAGCAGTACTTC. It translates to CAWTLGTATYEQYF.

This clonotype turned up a few times. CDR3 loop: CSVGGPSYGYTF. CDR3 DNA: TGCAGCGTTGGCGGGCCGTCCTATGGCTACACCTTC. The chain combines TRBV29-1 with TRBJ1-2; D is uncertain. The CDR3 extends over 12 amino acids. Germline V gene data show CDR1 as SQVTM and CDR2 as ANQGSEA. Deletions cut 4 bases from V and 4 bases from J, with 10 bases between.

This clonotype was detected only once. The junction does not match germline at one end; this may be a read error. V is TRBV11-2 and J is TRBJ2-5; 9 bases are shared with TRBD1. The germline gives CDR1 SGHAT, CDR2 FQNNGV. This CDR3 region has 15 residues. CDR3 sequence (DNA): TGTGCCAGCAGCCTAGAACCGGACAGGGGAGAGACCCAGTACTTC. This encodes CASSLEPDRGETQYF. Combining the CDR3 with reference TRBV11-2 and TRBJ2-5 gives the whole variable domain EAGVAQSPRYKIIEKRQSVAFWCNPISGHATLYWYQQILGQGPKLLIQFQNNGVVDDSQLPKDRFSAERLKGVDSTLKIQPAKLEDSAVYLCASSLEPDRGETQYFGPGTRLLVL.

J is TRBJ2-3 and V is TRBV9, with 11 bases that match TRBD2. In germline, CDR1 is SGDLS, CDR2 YYNGEE. The CDR3 is 19 residues long. V shed 4 bases and J 0 bases; nucleotides not matched to a gene: 13. The CDR3 sequence: CASSLSLAGVISSTDTQYF. CDR3 coding DNA: TGTGCCAGCAGCTTATCACTAGCGGGGGTGATATCTAGCACAGATACGCAGTATTTT.

This clonotype was picked up a small number of times. The chain employs TRBV14 and TRBJ2-3; 7 nucleotides line up with TRBD2. Germline CDR1 reads SGHDN; CDR2 reads FVKESK. The V gene end was trimmed by 0 bases and the J gene end by 8 bases; junction bases not matched to a gene: 2. This CDR3 has 13 residues. The CDR3 bases are TGTGCCAGCAGCCAAGATAGGACTAGTACGCAGTATTTT. It is translated as CASSQDRTSTQYF.